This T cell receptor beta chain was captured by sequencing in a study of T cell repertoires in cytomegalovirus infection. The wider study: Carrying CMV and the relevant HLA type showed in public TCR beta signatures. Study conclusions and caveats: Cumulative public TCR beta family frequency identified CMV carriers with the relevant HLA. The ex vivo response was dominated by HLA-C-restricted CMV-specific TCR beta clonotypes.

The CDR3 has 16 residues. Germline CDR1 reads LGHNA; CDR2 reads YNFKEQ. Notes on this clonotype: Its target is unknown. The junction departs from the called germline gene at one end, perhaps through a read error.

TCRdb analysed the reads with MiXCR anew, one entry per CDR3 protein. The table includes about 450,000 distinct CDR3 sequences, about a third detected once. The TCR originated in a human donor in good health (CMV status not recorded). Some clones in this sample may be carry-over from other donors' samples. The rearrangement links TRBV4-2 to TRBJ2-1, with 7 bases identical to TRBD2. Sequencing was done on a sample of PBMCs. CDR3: CASSQEGGSSYTEQFF. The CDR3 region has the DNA TGTGCCAGCAGCCAAGAGGGGGGGTCGTCCTACACTGAGCAGTTCTTC.